This entry lists 20 T cell receptor beta chains sequenced from one sample in a study of T-cell memory formation after mild COVID-19. A single record per CDR3 protein comes from TCRdb applying MiXCR to the 5' RACE reads. The top ten hold approximately 13% of the sample, which has hundreds of thousands of distinct CDR3 sequences, 20% seen once. Sequencing used PBMCs or a T cell subset sorted from them (not recorded which). Every receptor here comes from an adult woman who had mild COVID-19 (a few samples of this study predate the infection). Cell type and time point are not known.

The V call is TRBV3-1, the J call TRBJ1-1; D remains ambiguous. Trimming removed 3 bases from V and 1 base from J, with 12 bases in between. CDR3 length: 15 residues. CDR1 is LGHDT and CDR2 is YNNKEL in the germline V gene (reference sequence). The CDR3 here is CASSHLRSGNTEAFF. CDR3 DNA sequence: TGTGCCAGCAGCCATTTGCGGTCGGGGAACACTGAAGCTTTCTTT.

This clonotype appeared a few times. The chain carries TRBV5-1 and TRBJ2-5, with D tentatively TRBD1 (5 bases). The germline V and J ends were trimmed by 0 bases and 0 bases, with 9 bases remaining between them. The germline gives CDR1 SGHRS, CDR2 YFSETQ. The CDR3 is made up of 15 amino acids. The CDR3 loop is CASSLGQTDQETQYF. The DNA of the CDR3 is TGCGCCAGCAGCTTGGGTCAGACAGACCAAGAGACCCAGTACTTC.

This clonotype was detected only a few times. The chain recombines TRBV20-1 with TRBJ2-1; D remains unclear. Trimming pared 3 bases from V and 0 bases from J, leaving 9 bases between. Germline CDR1 and CDR2: DFQATT and SNEGSKA (reference sequence). The CDR3 is made up of 14 amino acids. Here the CDR3 reads CSASLGSSYNEQFF. CDR3 in DNA: TGCAGTGCTAGCCTGGGAAGCTCCTACAATGAGCAGTTCTTC.

The chain is built from TRBV7-2 and TRBJ2-2; maybe TRBD2 (6 bases). Per germline, CDR1 SGHTA and CDR2 FQGNSA. The CDR3 is 19 amino acids. Trimming left V 5 bases short and J 1 base short, with 23 bases between. The CDR3 loop is CASSRKVLAPSMNTGELFF. In DNA, the CDR3 is TGTGCCAGCAGCCGGAAAGTTCTAGCGCCATCCATGAACACCGGGGAGCTGTTTTTT.

The gene calls are TRBV19 and TRBJ2-7, with 8 bases that match TRBD1. Germline V gives CDR1 LNHDA, CDR2 SQIVND (reference sequence). Trimming removed 5 bases from V and 3 bases from J; junction bases left unmatched: 9. This CDR3 comprises 15 residues. The CDR3 DNA is TGTGCCAGTAGTGAAGGGACAGGTCCTCTCTACGAGCAGTACTTC. Translation gives CASSEGTGPLYEQYF.

The chain links TRBV3-1 to TRBJ2-3; a weak D match, TRBD2 (6 bases). This CDR3 comprises 13 residues. Trimming left V 4 bases short and J 5 bases short, with 10 bases between. Germline-derived CDR1 and CDR2 are LGHDT and YNNKEL (reference sequence). This chain's CDR3 is CASSPFGGDTQYF. DNA for the CDR3: TGTGCCAGCAGCCCGTTCGGGGGAGATACGCAGTATTTT.

Only a few counts were recorded for this clonotype. V and J are TRBV7-2 and TRBJ1-5; D is unclear. V was pared by 1 base and J by 8 bases, with 9 bases between. Germline V lookup: CDR1 SGHTA, CDR2 FQGNSA. The CDR3 has 13 residues. The CDR3 DNA follows: TGTGCCAGCAGCTTAGTCGCTGTAAAGCCCCAGCATTTT. This gives the protein CASSLVAVKPQHF.

There are a few counts of this clonotype. The chain carries TRBV5-1 and TRBJ2-3, with unresolved D. Germline assignment: CDR1 SGHRS and CDR2 YFSETQ. Trimming pared 4 bases from V and 2 bases from J, leaving 14 bases between. CDR3 size: 15 residues. The CDR3 DNA is TGCGCCAGCAGCGCAGCGTCATCGATCACAGATACGCAGTATTTT. As protein: CASSAASSITDTQYF.

This clonotype has more than one count but fewer than ten. The chain has TRBV20-1 and TRBJ2-7, with D perhaps matching TRBD2 (5 bases). V was trimmed by 3 bases and J by 0 bases, leaving 6 bases between them. Per germline, CDR1 DFQATT and CDR2 SNEGSKA (reference sequence). The CDR3 covers 12 residues. The CDR3, as DNA: TGCAGTGCTAGCGGGAACTCCTACGAGCAGTACTTC. This codes for CSASGNSYEQYF.

J is TRBJ1-5 and V is TRBV7-2; D ambiguous. In germline, CDR1 is SGHTA, CDR2 FQGNSA. Trimming stripped 2 bases from V and 7 bases from J, with 9 bases between. This CDR3 contains 13 residues. The CDR3 sequence: CASSLQDAQPQHF. The CDR3 coding sequence is TGTGCCAGCAGCTTACAGGACGCACAGCCCCAGCATTTT.

The table lists this clonotype with a few counts. V usage is TRBV20-1 and J usage is TRBJ2-7; 8 bases line up with TRBD2. The junction had 14 bases not matched to a gene; V was cut back by 0 bases and J by 1 base. This CDR3 is built from 18 residues. The germline gives CDR1 DFQATT, CDR2 SNEGSKA (reference sequence). CDR3 bases: TGCAGTGCTAGAGATGGCGGGAGGCGATTAATGAATTCCTACGAGCAGTACTTC. This encodes CSARDGGRRLMNSYEQYF.

This rearrangement joins TRBV20-1 to TRBJ2-7, with 9 nucleotides matching TRBD1. Unmatched junction bases numbered 4, after V lost 0 bases and J lost 4 bases. The CDR3 totals 14 residues. Germline V gene sequence: CDR1 DFQATT, CDR2 SNEGSKA (reference sequence). CDR3 protein: CSARDSDRGYEQYF. The DNA for the CDR3 is TGCAGTGCTAGAGATTCGGACAGGGGATACGAGCAGTACTTC.

V gene TRBV29-1 combines with J gene TRBJ1-1, with D uncertain. This CDR3 comprises 15 residues. V lost 0 bases and J 0 bases, leaving 11 bases between the germline ends. Germline CDR1 reads SQVTM; CDR2 reads ANQGSEA. The CDR3 nucleotides are TGCAGCGTTGAAGAGCCCCTTGGTATGAACACTGAAGCTTTCTTT. Translating it yields CSVEEPLGMNTEAFF.

This chain joins TRBV12-3 or TRBV12-4 and TRBJ2-1; 7 bases match TRBD1. The CDR3 consists of 15 residues. V shed 4 bases and J 8 bases; nucleotides not matched to a gene: 11. CDR3: CASSYSGGRSYEQFF. The CDR3, as DNA: TGTGCCAGCAGTTACTCAGGGGGACGATCATATGAGCAGTTCTTC.

This clonotype was observed a handful of times. The V call is TRBV7-9, the J call TRBJ2-7; no firm D call. This CDR3 has 13 amino acids. The V gene lost 4 bases and the J gene lost 5 bases, with 12 bases spanning the gap. CDR1 is SEHNR, CDR2 FQNEAQ, per germline (reference sequence). The CDR3 nucleotides are TGTGCCAGCAGCTCTAGTCGAGGCCACGAGCAGTACTTC. The encoded protein is CASSSSRGHEQYF.

V is TRBV12-3 or TRBV12-4 and J is TRBJ1-5; 7 nucleotides match TRBD1. With V trimmed by 6 bases and J by 6 bases, 8 bases remained unmatched. The CDR3 loop spans 14 amino acids. The CDR3 DNA reads TGTGCCAGCAGCCTACAGGGGATACGTCAGCCCCAGCATTTT. Its translation is CASSLQGIRQPQHF.

V gene TRBV24-1 combines with J gene TRBJ2-6; D may be TRBD2 (5 bases). Trimming stripped 2 bases from V and 0 bases from J, with 16 bases between. CDR3 length: 19 residues. Germline assignment: CDR1 KGHDR and CDR2 SFDVKD. The chain's CDR3 is CATSDSSSTSFSGANVLTF. The CDR3 bases are TGTGCCACCAGTGATTCATCGTCTACTAGTTTCTCTGGGGCCAACGTCCTGACTTTC.

The genes are TRBV29-1 and TRBJ2-1; D gene unclear. The germline V gene has CDR1 SQVTM and CDR2 ANQGSEA. Trimming shortened V by 1 base and J by 7 bases, and 8 bases separated the two germline ends. The CDR3 sequence is 12 residues long. The CDR3 here is CSVEVSRNEQFF. The CDR3 nucleotides are TGCAGCGTTGAAGTTTCCAGGAATGAGCAGTTCTTC.

The chain recombines TRBV12-3 or TRBV12-4 with TRBJ2-1; tentatively, D is TRBD2 (5 bases). The CDR3 is 13 amino acids. The V end lost 6 bases, the J end lost 4 bases, and 10 bases lay between the germline ends. The CDR3 region is CASRRTGYNEQFF. CDR3 sequence (DNA): TGTGCCAGCAGGCGGACTGGGTACAATGAGCAGTTCTTC.

This clonotype was counted only a few times. The chain has TRBV15 and TRBJ1-4; 7 nucleotides agree with TRBD1. The J segment lost 7 bases and the V segment lost 4 bases, leaving 9 bases of the junction unmatched. This CDR3 spans 15 amino acids. Germline assignment: CDR1 LNHNV and CDR2 YYDKDF (reference sequence). The CDR3: CATSNTRQGAEKLFF. The CDR3 region has the DNA TGTGCCACCAGCAACACCAGACAGGGAGCTGAAAAACTGTTTTTT.